The 5 T cell receptor beta chains presented below share a single source sample, sequenced in a study of blood T cells in healthy people across ages. A J-beta primer mix and a sample-barcoded 5' primer were used in a second PCR of roughly 6 to 11 cycles. TCRdb processed the 5' RACE reads anew with MiXCR; each CDR3 protein has one entry. The data show some 1.4 million distinct CDR3 sequences, 42% seen once. Sequenced: blood. Receptors originate from a woman aged 18-29 years in good health.

A few counts support this clonotype. The J gene is TRBJ2-2, the V gene TRBV12-3 or TRBV12-4; 8 bases line up with TRBD2. J lost 7 bases, V lost 1 base, and 11 bases had no gene match. CDR3 length: 17 amino acids. CDR3 residues: CASSLGRPAGDNGELFF. CDR3 nucleotide sequence: TGTGCCAGCAGTTTAGGGCGGCCAGCGGGGGATAACGGGGAGCTGTTTTTT.

The gene calls are TRBV7-8 and TRBJ2-7; weak D call: TRBD2 (7 bases). Trimming cost V 6 bases and J 1 base, with 19 bases left between them. The CDR3 runs 16 residues. Germline assignment: CDR1 SGHVS and CDR2 FQNEAQ. The CDR3 protein is CASRLRRGAGSYEQYF. CDR3 nucleotides: TGTGCCAGCAGACTACGTCGGGGGGCCGGGTCCTACGAGCAGTACTTC.

V and J are TRBV9 and TRBJ1-1; D is undetermined. Germline CDR1 and CDR2: SGDLS and YYNGEE. The CDR3 has 12 amino acids. V lost 6 bases and J lost 4, with 10 bases in between. CDR3 amino acids: CASNVLGTEAFF. As DNA, the CDR3 is TGTGCCAGCAACGTTTTGGGCACTGAAGCTTTCTTT.

The chain combines TRBV29-1 with TRBJ1-2; 8 bases align to TRBD1. With V trimmed by 6 bases and J by 5 bases, 8 bases remained unmatched. The length of the CDR3 is 13 residues. Germline CDR1 SQVTM, CDR2 ANQGSEA. CDR3 DNA sequence: TGCAGCGTGACCCCTACAGGGGGGTATGGCTACACCTTC. It translates to CSVTPTGGYGYTF.

The chain couples TRBV20-1 to TRBJ2-3; TRBD2 matches 9 bases. CDR3 length equals 14 residues. The trim removed 5 bases at V and 6 bases at J, leaving 9 bases unmatched. Germline-derived CDR1 and CDR2 are DFQATT and SNEGSKA (reference sequence). CDR3 sequence (DNA): TGCAGTGCTCCACCTAGCGGGGTTGAGGATACGCAGTATTTT. Translated, it gives CSAPPSGVEDTQYF.